The present entry profiles one TCR beta chain with its context. Germline CDR1 LNHNV, CDR2 YYDKDF (reference sequence). This CDR3 has 13 residues. The J segment lost 3 bases and the V segment lost 7 bases, leaving 6 bases of the junction unmatched. This record belongs to a study of CD8+ T cells in alopecia areata. Reverse transcription of extracted RNA yielded cDNA, which provided the sequencing template. The assay was immunoSEQ multiplex PCR, and TCRdb's table has in-frame clones only and misses some. The sample records 200,000 or so clones, approximately 38% being singletons. Treatment noted: oral pan-JAK inhibitor, 5-10 mg twice daily.

This clonotype was obtained from a human donor with alopecia areata. The sequencing here drew on CD4+ T cells sorted from blood, taken between weeks 30 and 35, from a patient treated with tofacitinib. The chain has TRBV15 and TRBJ2-7; TRBD2 matches at 7 bases. The CDR3 sequence: CATTHGGSYEQYF. The DNA of the CDR3 is TGTGCCACCACTCACGGCGGGAGCTACGAGCAGTACTTC.